The 27 T cell receptor beta chains presented below share a single source sample, sequenced in a study of blood T cells in healthy people across ages. Together with a sample-barcoded 5' primer, a J-beta primer mix was included in a second PCR lasting about 7 to 12 cycles. TCRdb processed the 5' RACE reads anew with MiXCR; each CDR3 protein has one entry. This sample has 1.5 million to 2 million distinct CDR3 sequences, with roughly two fifths found just once. Sequencing used blood. Receptors originate from a human donor in good health.

This clonotype was observed a few times. The genes are TRBV6-5 and TRBJ2-1; D gene ambiguous. V was clipped by 2 bases and J by 8 bases, with 10 bases between them. This CDR3 is built from 13 residues. Germline CDR1 and CDR2: MNHEY and SVGAGI. The CDR3 loop is CASSYLRYDEQFF. CDR3 bases: TGTGCCAGCAGTTACCTCAGGTACGATGAGCAGTTCTTC.

This chain uses TRBV5-1 with TRBJ2-7; D may be TRBD1 (5 bases). Deletions cut 3 bases from V and 1 base from J, with 14 bases between. CDR1 is SGHRS and CDR2 is YFSETQ in the germline V gene. The CDR3 covers 15 residues. The chain's CDR3 is CASSSSRELSYEQYF. CDR3 nucleotide sequence: TGCGCCAGCAGCTCGTCCAGGGAACTTTCCTACGAGCAGTACTTC.

The V gene is TRBV9, the J gene TRBJ2-5, with TRBD2 identical over 12 bases. The trim removed 3 bases at V and 7 bases at J, leaving 4 bases unmatched. This CDR3 comprises 14 residues. The germline CDR1 and CDR2 sequences are SGDLS and YYNGEE. The DNA of the CDR3 is TGTGCCAGCAGCGAGACTAGCGGGGGTGGGACCCAGTACTTC. It encodes CASSETSGGGTQYF.

This clonotype was seen many times. The chain joins TRBV7-2 to TRBJ1-1, with no clear D. The germline V and J ends were trimmed by 3 bases and 1 base, with 6 bases remaining between them. Germline CDR1 SGHTA, CDR2 FQGNSA. This CDR3 comprises 13 residues. The CDR3 loop reads CASSFGENTEAFF. The DNA of the CDR3 is TGTGCCAGCAGCTTCGGGGAGAACACTGAAGCTTTCTTT.

A few counts support this clonotype. This sequence joins TRBV5-4 and TRBJ2-5; D call uncertain. Germline-derived CDR1 and CDR2 are SGHNT and YYREEE (reference sequence). This CDR3 has 14 residues. Trimming stripped 2 bases from V and 0 bases from J, with 8 bases between. CDR3 sequence (DNA): TGTGCCAGCAGCTTACCGACCGACCAAGAGACCCAGTACTTC. It is translated as CASSLPTDQETQYF.

The gene calls are TRBV30 and TRBJ2-6; 10 bases are shared with TRBD2. Germline V CDR1 and CDR2: GTSNPN, SVGIG (reference sequence). J was trimmed by 0 bases and V by 0 bases; bases with no gene match: 5. The CDR3 consists of 18 residues. In DNA, the CDR3 is TGTGCCTGGAGTGTAGAGCGGGGGGGCCGCTCTGGGGCCAACGTCCTGACTTTC. It specifies CAWSVERGGRSGANVLTF.

This clonotype was observed a single time. The V and J genes are TRBV20-1 and TRBJ1-1; no definite D call. V gave up 0 bases and J gave up 8 bases, with 16 bases separating them. Germline loops: CDR1 DFQATT, CDR2 SNEGSKA (reference sequence). This CDR3 is 14 amino acids long. CDR3 DNA sequence: TGCAGTGCTAGAGACCAACTCGGTGGAAGGGAAGCTTTCTTT. Protein sequence: CSARDQLGGREAFF.

In DNA form, the CDR3 reads TGCAGCGTTCATGGACAGGTGAACACTGAAGCTTTCTTT. It codes for CSVHGQVNTEAFF. The V gene is TRBV29-1, the J gene TRBJ1-1; TRBD1 aligns across 7 bases. The ends lost 5 bases at V and 0 bases at J; junction bases unmatched: 3. Germline CDR1 and CDR2: SQVTM and ANQGSEA. The CDR3 is 13 amino acids.

This sequence joins TRBV13 and TRBJ1-5; TRBD1 might be the D (5 bases). The V gene's germline CDR1 is PRHDT and CDR2 FYEKMQ (reference sequence). Trimming left V 2 bases short and J 5 bases short, with 10 bases between. CDR3 length: 14 residues. The CDR3 DNA follows: TGTGCCAGCAGCTTACACGGGGACGATCAGCCCCAGCATTTT. It yields the protein CASSLHGDDQPQHF.

This clonotype has just a few counts. V and J are TRBV20-1 and TRBJ2-3; TRBD2 matches 8 bases. The junction had 8 bases not matched to a gene; V was cut back by 6 bases and J by 0 bases. Germline V gene data show CDR1 as DFQATT and CDR2 as SNEGSKA (reference sequence). The CDR3 sequence is 15 residues long. The CDR3 spells CSAHRGGGSTDTQYF. In DNA, the CDR3 is TGCAGTGCCCATCGGGGGGGCGGGAGCACAGATACGCAGTATTTT.

The chain carries TRBV12-3 or TRBV12-4 and TRBJ1-1; 10 bases line up with TRBD1. The ends lost 5 bases at V and 4 bases at J; junction bases unmatched: 7. The CDR3 has 15 residues. The CDR3 loop is CASSADRGMGTEAFF. CDR3 DNA sequence: TGTGCCAGCAGTGCGGACAGGGGGATGGGCACTGAAGCTTTCTTT.

This chain uses TRBV3-1 with TRBJ1-6; tentative D call: TRBD1 (6 bases). The V gene lost 4 bases and the J gene lost 9 bases, with 13 bases spanning the gap. The germline gives CDR1 LGHDT, CDR2 YNNKEL (reference sequence). The CDR3 totals 14 residues. Here the CDR3 DNA reads TGTGCCAGCAGCCGGGGACAAGAGGGTTCACCCCTCCACTTT. Translation gives CASSRGQEGSPLHF.

The J gene is TRBJ2-7, the V gene TRBV19; D remains ambiguous. CDR3 length equals 13 residues. Germline V gene lookup returns CDR1 LNHDA and CDR2 SQIVND (reference sequence). V lost 1 base to trimming and J lost 4 bases, with 8 bases between them. The CDR3 coding sequence is TGTGCCAGTAGTATAGGGAGAGAGTACGAGCAGTACTTC. Its protein product is CASSIGREYEQYF.

This chain joins TRBV9 and TRBJ2-7; 9 bases are shared with TRBD1. V dropped 4 bases and J dropped 2; count of bases not matched to a gene: 7. The CDR3 runs 15 residues. The germline gives CDR1 SGDLS, CDR2 YYNGEE. Here the CDR3 DNA reads TGTGCCAGCAGCATACGAGGGACAGGGACCTACGAGCAGTACTTC. Its translation is CASSIRGTGTYEQYF.

CDR3 coding DNA: TGTGCCAGCAGTCTTCCTCCACGGGAGACCCAGTACTTC. It is translated as CASSLPPRETQYF. The chain joins TRBV6-6 to TRBJ2-4, with D uncertain. The DNA end favors TRBJ2-5, so the J call may be wrong. This CDR3 comprises 13 residues. The germline CDR1 and CDR2 sequences are MNHNY and SVGAGI (reference sequence).

This clonotype was seen only a few times. The J gene is TRBJ2-1, the V gene TRBV5-6; 10 bases fit TRBD1. Germline V CDR1 and CDR2: SGHDT, YYEEEE. V trimming: 4 bases; J trimming: 9 bases; junction bases outside the gene matches: 13. This CDR3 has 16 residues. The CDR3 sequence is CASSTLTGGRFREQFF. As DNA, the CDR3 is TGTGCCAGCAGCACTTTGACAGGGGGCCGATTTCGTGAGCAGTTCTTC. Variable domain in full (rest from reference TRBV5-6 and TRBJ2-1): DAGVTQSPTHLIKTRGQQVTLRCSPKSGHDTVSWYQQALGQGPQFIFQYYEEEERQRGNFPDRFSGHQFPNYSSELNVNALLLGDSALYLCASSTLTGGRFREQFFGPGTRLTVL.

A few counts support this clonotype. A single base separates this from a much larger clone, so it may be a read error. The rearrangement uses TRBV6-2 or TRBV6-3 and TRBJ2-1; TRBD1 aligns across 11 bases. Germline CDR1 MNHEY, CDR2 SVGEGT. V was clipped by 0 bases and J by 8 bases; unmatched bases: 9. The CDR3 consists of 17 residues. The CDR3 DNA follows: TGTGCCAGCAGTTACTCGGGTTCCGGGACAGGGGGTGATGAGCAGTTCTTC. It codes for CASSYSGSGTGGDEQFF.

This chain joins TRBV11-2 and TRBJ2-5; weak D call: TRBD1 (5 bases). V lost 5 bases and J lost 3, with 19 bases in between. This CDR3 has 16 residues. Germline V gene data show CDR1 as SGHAT and CDR2 as FQNNGV. In DNA, the CDR3 is TGTGCCAGCAGCCATTTCCATAGTAGGGGCGAAGAGACCCAGTACTTC. The encoded protein is CASSHFHSRGEETQYF.

In its sample, this clonotype was seen once. It may be a read error: a sequence one base away is much more abundant. The V and J genes are TRBV7-2 and TRBJ2-5, with 11 nucleotides matching TRBD1. There are 14 residues in the CDR3. Losses at the gene ends were 7 bases for V and 5 bases for J; bases not matched to a gene: 6. Germline V CDR1 and CDR2: SGHTA, FQGNSA. This chain's CDR3 is CASIRTGGMETQYF. CDR3 DNA: TGTGCCAGCATCCGGACAGGGGGCATGGAGACCCAGTACTTC.

The chain carries TRBV5-1 and TRBJ2-4; TRBD1 is a possible D gene (6 bases). Trimming cost V 4 bases and J 9 bases, with 14 bases left between them. The V gene's germline CDR1 is SGHRS and CDR2 YFSETQ. The CDR3 covers 13 residues. CDR3 in DNA: TGCGCCAGCAGCCTTCCGGACAGTAGCATTCAGTACTTC. Translation gives CASSLPDSSIQYF.

As for this clonotype: At one end the junction does not follow the germline gene, possibly because of a read error. The genes are TRBV20-1 and TRBJ1-5, with unresolved D. The CDR3 covers 12 residues. Germline V gene lookup returns CDR1 DFQATT and CDR2 SNEGSKA (reference sequence). CDR3 DNA sequence: TGCAGCACCACCCGGGGAAATCAGTCCCAGCATTTT. Its protein is CSTTRGNQSQHF.

The chain joins TRBV12-3 or TRBV12-4 to TRBJ2-4; TRBD1 might be the D (6 bases). V lost 8 bases and J 1 base, leaving 15 bases between the germline ends. The CDR3 is 15 amino acids. The chain's CDR3 is CASLQGSGAKNIQYF. CDR3 DNA: TGTGCCAGCTTGCAGGGGTCGGGGGCCAAAAACATTCAGTACTTC.

V gene TRBV4-2 combines with J gene TRBJ2-1; D is unclear. Germline V gene sequence: CDR1 LGHNA, CDR2 YNFKEQ. V shed 1 base and J shed 0 bases, with 13 bases lying between them. The CDR3 consists of 17 residues. For the CDR3, the DNA is TGTGCCAGCAGCCAAGGTCGCGGCAGAGACTCCTACAATGAGCAGTTCTTC. It specifies CASSQGRGRDSYNEQFF.

V gene TRBV5-1 combines with J gene TRBJ1-3; D remains unclear. CDR3 length equals 13 residues. Germline lookup yields CDR1 SGHRS and CDR2 YFSETQ. The V end lost 1 base, the J end lost 8 bases, and 10 bases lay between the germline ends. DNA for the CDR3: TGCGCCAGCAGCTTGACGGATTTGGACACCATATATTTT. Its protein product is CASSLTDLDTIYF.

This rearrangement joins TRBV20-1 to TRBJ2-5, with 9 bases matching TRBD2. The trim removed 6 bases at V and 5 bases at J, leaving 10 bases unmatched. The germline gives CDR1 DFQATT, CDR2 SNEGSKA (reference sequence). There are 14 residues in the CDR3. The CDR3 protein is CSAERTSVAETQYF. In DNA, the CDR3 is TGCAGTGCAGAAAGGACTAGCGTGGCGGAGACCCAGTACTTC.

This clonotype was seen only a few times. The V call is TRBV5-6, the J call TRBJ2-7, with a possible D match to TRBD1 (6 bases). The CDR3 is 13 amino acids. V was trimmed by 4 bases and J by 5 bases, leaving 13 bases between them. CDR1 is SGHDT and CDR2 is YYEEEE in the germline V gene. The CDR3 coding sequence is TGTGCCAGCAGCCCAAATCACAGGGACGAGCAGTACTTC. Translated, it gives CASSPNHRDEQYF.

This clonotype was detected many times. The V and J genes are TRBV7-9 and TRBJ2-7, with D uncertain. Germline values: CDR1 SEHNR, CDR2 FQNEAQ (reference sequence). The CDR3 spans 13 residues. Trimming removed 2 bases at V and 0 bases at J, with 5 bases between. The CDR3 DNA reads TGTGCCAGCAGCTTACAGATCTCCTACGAGCAGTACTTC. Translation gives CASSLQISYEQYF.